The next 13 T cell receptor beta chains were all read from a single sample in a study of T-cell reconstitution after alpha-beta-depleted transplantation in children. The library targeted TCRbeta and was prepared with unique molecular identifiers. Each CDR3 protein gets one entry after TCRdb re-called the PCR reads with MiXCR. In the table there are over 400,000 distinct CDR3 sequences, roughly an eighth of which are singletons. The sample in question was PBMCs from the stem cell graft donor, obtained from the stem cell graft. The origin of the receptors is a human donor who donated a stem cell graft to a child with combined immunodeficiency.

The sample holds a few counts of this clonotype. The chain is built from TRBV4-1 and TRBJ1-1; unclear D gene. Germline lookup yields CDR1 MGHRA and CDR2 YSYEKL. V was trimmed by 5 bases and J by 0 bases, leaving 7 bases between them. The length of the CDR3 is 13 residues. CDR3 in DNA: TGCGCCAGCAGCTCCCAAGTGAACACTGAAGCTTTCTTT. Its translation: CASSSQVNTEAFF.

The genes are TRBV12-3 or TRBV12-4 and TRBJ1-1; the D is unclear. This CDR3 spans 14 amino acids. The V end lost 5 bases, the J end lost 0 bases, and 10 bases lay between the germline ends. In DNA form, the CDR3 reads TGTGCCAGCAGTAACAGCCTGATGAACACTGAAGCTTTCTTT. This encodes CASSNSLMNTEAFF.

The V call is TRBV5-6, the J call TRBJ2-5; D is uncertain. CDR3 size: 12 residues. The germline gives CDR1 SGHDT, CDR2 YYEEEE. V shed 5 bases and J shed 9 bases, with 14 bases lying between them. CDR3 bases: TGTGCCAGCAGAGTCTCGCTGTGGGCCCAGTACTTC. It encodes CASRVSLWAQYF.

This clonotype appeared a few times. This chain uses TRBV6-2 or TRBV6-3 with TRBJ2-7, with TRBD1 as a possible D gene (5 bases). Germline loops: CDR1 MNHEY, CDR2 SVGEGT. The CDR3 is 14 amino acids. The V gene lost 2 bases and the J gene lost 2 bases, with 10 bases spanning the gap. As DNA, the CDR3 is TGTGCCAGCAGTTACCAAGGGGATACCTACGAGCAGTACTTC. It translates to CASSYQGDTYEQYF.

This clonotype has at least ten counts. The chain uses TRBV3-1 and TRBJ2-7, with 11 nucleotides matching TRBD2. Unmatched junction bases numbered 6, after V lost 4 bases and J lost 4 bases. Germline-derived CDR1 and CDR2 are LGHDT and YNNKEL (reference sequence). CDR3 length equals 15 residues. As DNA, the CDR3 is TGTGCCAGCAGCCCCTGGTCTAGCGGGGGGTACGAGCAGTACTTC. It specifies CASSPWSSGGYEQYF.

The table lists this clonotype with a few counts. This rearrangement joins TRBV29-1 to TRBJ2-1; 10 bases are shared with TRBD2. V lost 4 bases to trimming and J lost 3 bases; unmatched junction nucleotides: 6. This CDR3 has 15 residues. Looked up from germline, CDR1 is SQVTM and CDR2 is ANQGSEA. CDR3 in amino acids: CSVGRLAGFYNEQFF. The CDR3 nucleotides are TGCAGCGTTGGAAGACTAGCGGGCTTCTACAATGAGCAGTTCTTC.

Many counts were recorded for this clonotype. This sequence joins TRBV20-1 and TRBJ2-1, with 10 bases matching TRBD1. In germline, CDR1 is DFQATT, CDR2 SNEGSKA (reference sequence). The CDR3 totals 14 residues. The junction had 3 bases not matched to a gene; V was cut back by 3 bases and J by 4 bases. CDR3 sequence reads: CSARDRGFYNEQFF. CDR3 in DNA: TGCAGTGCTAGGGACAGGGGGTTTTACAATGAGCAGTTCTTC.

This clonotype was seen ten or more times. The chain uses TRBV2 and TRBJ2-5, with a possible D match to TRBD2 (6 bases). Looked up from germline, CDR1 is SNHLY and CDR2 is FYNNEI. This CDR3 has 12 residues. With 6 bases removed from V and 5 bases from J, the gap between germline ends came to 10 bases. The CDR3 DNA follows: TGTGCCAGCAGGGGGGAGGATGAGACCCAGTACTTC. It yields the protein CASRGEDETQYF.

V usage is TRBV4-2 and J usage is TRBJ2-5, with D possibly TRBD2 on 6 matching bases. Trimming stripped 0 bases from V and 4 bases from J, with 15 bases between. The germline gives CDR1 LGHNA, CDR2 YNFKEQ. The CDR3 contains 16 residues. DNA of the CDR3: TGTGCCAGCAGCCAAGATGGGGGGACGCGACGAGAGACCCAGTACTTC. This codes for CASSQDGGTRRETQYF.

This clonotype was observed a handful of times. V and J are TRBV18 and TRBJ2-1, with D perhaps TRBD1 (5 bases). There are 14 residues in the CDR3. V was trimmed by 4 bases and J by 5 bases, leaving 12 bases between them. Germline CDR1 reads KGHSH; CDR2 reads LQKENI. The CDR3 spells CASSQGAPDNEQFF. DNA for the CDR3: TGTGCCAGCTCACAAGGGGCGCCCGACAATGAGCAGTTCTTC. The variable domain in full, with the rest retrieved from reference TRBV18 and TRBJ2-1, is NAGVMQNPRHLVRRRGQEARLRCSPMKGHSHVYWYRQLPEEGLKFMVYLQKENIIDESGMPKERFSAEFPKEGPSILRIQQVVRGDSAAYFCASSQGAPDNEQFFGPGTRLTVL.

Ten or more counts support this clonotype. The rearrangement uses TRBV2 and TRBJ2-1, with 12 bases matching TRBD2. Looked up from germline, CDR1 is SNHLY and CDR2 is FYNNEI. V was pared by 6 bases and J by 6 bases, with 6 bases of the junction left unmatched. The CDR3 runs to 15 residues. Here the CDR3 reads CASRGRLAGANEQFF. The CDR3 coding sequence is TGTGCCAGCAGGGGACGACTAGCGGGAGCCAATGAGCAGTTCTTC. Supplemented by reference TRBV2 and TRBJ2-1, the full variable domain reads EPEVTQTPSHQVTQMGQEVILRCVPISNHLYFYWYRQILGQKVEFLVSFYNNEISEKSEIFDDQFSVERPDGSNFTLKIRSTKLEDSAMYFCASRGRLAGANEQFFGPGTRLTVL.

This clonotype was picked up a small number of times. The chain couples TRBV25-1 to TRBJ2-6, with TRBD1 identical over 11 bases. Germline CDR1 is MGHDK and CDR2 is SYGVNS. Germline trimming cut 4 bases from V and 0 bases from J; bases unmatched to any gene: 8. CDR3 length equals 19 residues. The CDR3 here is CASSGKGDRGSSGANVLTF. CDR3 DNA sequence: TGTGCCAGCAGTGGTAAGGGGGACAGGGGGAGCTCTGGGGCCAACGTCCTGACTTTC.

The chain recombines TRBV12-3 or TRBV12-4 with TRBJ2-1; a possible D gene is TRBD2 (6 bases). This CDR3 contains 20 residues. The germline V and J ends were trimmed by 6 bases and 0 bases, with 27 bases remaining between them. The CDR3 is CASSHPVFVSLGGSYNEQFF. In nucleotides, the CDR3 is TGTGCCAGCAGCCACCCCGTTTTTGTCTCGCTGGGGGGCTCCTACAATGAGCAGTTCTTC.